This TCR beta chain derives from a study of blood T cells in healthy people across ages. Study-wide findings and caveats: Older age went with lower TCR beta diversity per million T cells, in a roughly linear way. Higher diversity, along with more naive CD4+ cells, distinguished long-lived donors from aged donors.

A word on this clonotype: Its antigen is unknown.

PCR was performed a second time for roughly 7 to 12 cycles using a sample-barcoded 5' primer and a J-beta primer mix. CDR3-containing paired-end reads numbering at least 2.5 million came from each sample. TCRdb re-called the 5' RACE reads with MiXCR, one entry per CDR3 protein. Of hundreds of thousands of distinct CDR3 sequences listed, 53% were seen once; the top ten hold approximately 40%. The germline gives CDR1 GTSNPN, CDR2 SVGIG (reference sequence). This CDR3 has 14 residues. Trimming stripped 0 bases from V and 7 bases from J, with 15 bases between. This receptor was obtained from a man aged 80 or over in good health. Sequences were obtained from blood. The chain uses TRBV30 and TRBJ1-2; D may be TRBD1 (6 bases). CDR3 amino acids: CAWSVTLGGRGYTF. DNA for the CDR3: TGTGCCTGGAGTGTAACGTTAGGGGGTCGTGGCTACACCTTC.